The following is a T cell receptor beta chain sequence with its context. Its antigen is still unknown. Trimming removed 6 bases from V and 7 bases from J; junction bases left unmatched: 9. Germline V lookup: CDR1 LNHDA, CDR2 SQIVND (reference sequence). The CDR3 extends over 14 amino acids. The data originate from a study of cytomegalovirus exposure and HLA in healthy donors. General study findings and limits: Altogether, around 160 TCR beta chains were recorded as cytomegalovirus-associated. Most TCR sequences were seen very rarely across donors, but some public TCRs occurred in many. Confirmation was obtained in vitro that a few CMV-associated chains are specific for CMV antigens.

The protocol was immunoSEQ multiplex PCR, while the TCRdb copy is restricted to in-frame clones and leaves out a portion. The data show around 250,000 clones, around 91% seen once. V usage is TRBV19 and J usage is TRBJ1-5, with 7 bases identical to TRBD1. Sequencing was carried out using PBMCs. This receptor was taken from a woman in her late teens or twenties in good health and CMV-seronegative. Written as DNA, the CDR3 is TGTGCCAGTAGGGGTGACAGGGTTCGGCAGCCCCAGCATTTT. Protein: CASRGDRVRQPQHF.